Listed below are T cell receptor beta chains from one sample, sequenced in a study of blood T cell repertoires in COVID-19. Using immunoSEQ multiplex PCR, the repertoire was profiled, and TCRdb retains in-frame clones only, with some absent. The sample includes around 700,000 clones, around 89% seen only once; the top ten take about 0.24%. The sample consisted of peripheral blood. Receptors originate from a woman in her late teens or twenties with acute or convalescent COVID-19. Each CDR3 is given with its conserved first and last residue. The D gene is left open where the match is weak. Part of the rows lack a size; the others show once, few, many or a class for expanded clones.

d_gene: NA
v_gene: TRBV6-5
abundance: NA
j_gene: TRBJ1-1
CDR3nt: TGTGCCAGTACCGGGACAACAAACACTGAAGCTTTCTTT
CDR3aa: CASTGTTNTEAFF

d_gene: NA
v_gene: TRBV19
abundance: NA
j_gene: TRBJ1-4
CDR3nt: TGTGCCAGTAAGGGGGAGGGGAATGAAAAACTGTTTTTT
CDR3aa: CASKGEGNEKLFF

d_gene: NA
v_gene: TRBV12-5
abundance: NA
j_gene: TRBJ2-1
CDR3nt: TGTGCTAGTGGTTTGGCTACCCTAGGGGGCAATGAGCAGTTCTTC
CDR3aa: CASGLATLGGNEQFF

d_gene: NA
v_gene: TRBV6-5
abundance: NA
j_gene: TRBJ1-2
CDR3nt: TGTGCCAGCAGTTCTGGCCAGGGTAACTATGGCTACACCTTC
CDR3aa: CASSSGQGNYGYTF

d_gene: NA
v_gene: TRBV19
abundance: NA
j_gene: TRBJ1-5
CDR3nt: TGTGCCAGTAGTATAGGGAGAACAAATCAGCCCCAGCATTTT
CDR3aa: CASSIGRTNQPQHF

d_gene: NA
v_gene: TRBV5-4
abundance: NA
j_gene: TRBJ1-4
CDR3nt: TGTGCCAGCAGCGTGGATGGACAGTTAAATGAAAAACTGTTTTTT
CDR3aa: CASSVDGQLNEKLFF

d_gene: NA
v_gene: TRBV18
abundance: NA
j_gene: TRBJ2-7
CDR3nt: TGTGCCAGCTCACCAGGCGGGGGCCCCTACGAGCAGTACTTC
CDR3aa: CASSPGGGPYEQYF

d_gene: TRBD1
v_gene: TRBV11-2
abundance: once
j_gene: TRBJ1-2
CDR3nt: TGTGCCAGCAGTCAGGGTAGACAGGGGAATGGCTACACCTTC
CDR3aa: CASSQGRQGNGYTF

d_gene: TRBD1
v_gene: TRBV6-5
abundance: NA
j_gene: TRBJ1-2
CDR3nt: TGTGCCAGCCGGGACAGGGTCGTCTATGGCTACACCTTC
CDR3aa: CASRDRVVYGYTF

d_gene: NA
v_gene: TRBV2
abundance: NA
j_gene: TRBJ2-5
CDR3nt: TGTGCCAGCAGCGTCAGGGGAGAGACCCAGTACTTC
CDR3aa: CASSVRGETQYF

d_gene: NA
v_gene: TRBV5-1
abundance: NA
j_gene: TRBJ2-1
CDR3nt: TGCGCCAGCAGCTTGGCCGGTCAGGGGCCGGCCACCTACAATGAGCAGTTCTTC
CDR3aa: CASSLAGQGPATYNEQFF

d_gene: NA
v_gene: TRBV28
abundance: few
j_gene: TRBJ1-4
CDR3nt: TGTGCCAGCAGTTTAGGCGGATTTAATGAAAAACTGTTTTTT
CDR3aa: CASSLGGFNEKLFF

d_gene: NA
v_gene: TRBV28
abundance: NA
j_gene: TRBJ1-2
CDR3nt: TGTGCCAGCAGTTTTCGGGGTCAAGTCCCCTATGGCTACACCTTC
CDR3aa: CASSFRGQVPYGYTF

d_gene: TRBD1
v_gene: TRBV7-6
abundance: NA
j_gene: TRBJ1-3
CDR3nt: TGTGCCAGCAGCTTAGGAGGAACAGGGGGCGGAAACACCATATATTTT
CDR3aa: CASSLGGTGGGNTIYF

d_gene: TRBD1
v_gene: TRBV10-3
abundance: once
j_gene: TRBJ1-2
CDR3nt: TGTGCCATCACCTCCGGACAGGGATATTATGGCTACACCTTC
CDR3aa: CAITSGQGYYGYTF